Shown below are 26 T cell receptor beta chains from a single sample sequenced in a study of blood T cell repertoires in COVID-19. The assay was immunoSEQ multiplex PCR, and TCRdb's table has in-frame clones only and misses some. This repertoire shows approximately 150,000 clones, 81% found once; its top ten account for approximately 5.1%. Sequenced material: PBMCs or T cells enriched from blood (not recorded which). These TCRs come from a woman between 40 and 50 years old with acute COVID-19.

This clone was seen only once. The J gene is TRBJ1-1, the V gene TRBV20-1, with D maybe TRBD1 (6 bases). V lost 3 bases to trimming and J lost 5 bases, with 19 bases between them. This CDR3 is 15 amino acids long. In germline, CDR1 is DFQATT, CDR2 SNEGSKA (reference sequence). The CDR3 DNA is TGCAGTGCTAGTAAGTCAGGGGAGTCTTTAACTGAAGCTTTCTTT. This gives the protein CSASKSGESLTEAFF.

The chain recombines TRBV12-3 or TRBV12-4 with TRBJ1-2; the D gene is possibly TRBD1 (6 bases). The CDR3 is 12 amino acids. Trimming shortened V by 5 bases and J by 8 bases, and 12 bases separated the two germline ends. The CDR3 loop reads CASSTTGRGYTF. The CDR3 DNA sequence: TGTGCCAGCAGTACCACAGGGCGCGGCTACACCTTC.

The gene calls are TRBV18 and TRBJ1-5, with TRBD1 matching 9 bases. The germline gives CDR1 KGHSH, CDR2 LQKENI. The V and J ends lost 3 bases and 6 bases, in that order; junction bases with no gene match: 15. The CDR3 sequence is 18 residues long. In DNA form, the CDR3 reads TGTGCCAGCTCACCTGTTACCACTCACAGGGGGCTAGGTCAGCCCCAGCATTTT. It specifies CASSPVTTHRGLGQPQHF.

CDR3 in amino acids: CASRGSGRNTGELFF. The CDR3 nucleotides are TGTGCCAGCAGGGGAAGCGGGAGGAACACCGGGGAGCTGTTTTTT. This chain connects TRBV6-5 to TRBJ2-2; 8 nucleotides line up with TRBD2. CDR1 MNHEY and CDR2 SVGAGI come from the germline V gene. With V trimmed by 6 bases and J by 1 base, 4 bases remained unmatched. The CDR3 totals 15 residues.

The rearrangement links TRBV12-3 or TRBV12-4 to TRBJ1-3; D might be TRBD1 (5 bases). V was shortened by 6 bases and J by 4 bases, with 10 bases between the two germline ends. The CDR3 is 13 residues long. CDR3 DNA: TGTGCCAGCAGAGCCAGGGCCGGAAACACCATATATTTT. Its translation is CASRARAGNTIYF.

The rearrangement uses TRBV5-5 and TRBJ2-1, with D unclear. V lost 4 bases and J 6 bases, leaving 11 bases between the germline ends. This CDR3 is 13 amino acids long. From germline, CDR1 is SGHKS and CDR2 YYEKEE (reference sequence). CDR3 in amino acids: CASSPIDINEQFF. The CDR3 region has the DNA TGTGCCAGCAGCCCCATCGACATCAATGAGCAGTTCTTC.

The chain couples TRBV6-5 to TRBJ1-2; TRBD1 agrees at 10 bases. V was pared by 8 bases and J by 6 bases, with 9 bases of the junction left unmatched. CDR1 MNHEY and CDR2 SVGAGI come from the germline V gene. The CDR3 runs 14 residues. CDR3: CASQRQGAVDGYTF. The CDR3 nucleotides are TGTGCCAGCCAACGACAGGGGGCTGTGGATGGCTACACCTTC.

The V and J genes are TRBV7-8 and TRBJ2-1; possible D gene TRBD2, 5 bases. The V and J ends lost 4 bases and 0 bases respectively, with 19 bases between them. The germline V gene has CDR1 SGHVS and CDR2 FQNEAQ. The CDR3 has 18 amino acids. CDR3: CASSYAIRSGGSYNEQFF. The DNA for the CDR3 is TGTGCCAGCAGCTACGCCATACGGAGCGGAGGCTCCTACAATGAGCAGTTCTTC.

This clone was counted at least ten times. The V and J genes are TRBV5-6 and TRBJ2-2; 12 bases align to TRBD1. This CDR3 comprises 17 residues. Germline-derived CDR1 and CDR2 are SGHDT and YYEEEE. Germline trimming cut 0 bases from V and 2 bases from J; bases unmatched to any gene: 2. CDR3 sequence reads: CASSLAGQGANTGELFF. The CDR3 nucleotides read TGTGCCAGCAGCTTGGCGGGACAGGGGGCTAACACCGGGGAGCTGTTTTTT.

This sequence joins TRBV5-1 and TRBJ2-3, with 13 bases fitting TRBD2. The CDR3 is 16 amino acids. The V and J ends lost 4 bases and 4 bases, in that order; junction bases with no gene match: 6. CDR1 and CDR2 (germline): SGHRS, YFSETQ. CDR3 nucleotide sequence: TGCGCCAGCAGCCTCGGGACTAGCGGGAAGTCAGATACGCAGTATTTT. It is translated as CASSLGTSGKSDTQYF.

This sequence joins TRBV12-3 or TRBV12-4 and TRBJ1-5; tentative D call: TRBD1 (5 bases). V lost 4 bases and J 9 bases, leaving 13 bases between the germline ends. The CDR3 loop spans 13 amino acids. The CDR3 DNA follows: TGTGCCAGCAGTTCAGGGTGGCAAGGGCCCCAGCATTTT. This codes for CASSSGWQGPQHF.

The rearrangement links TRBV4-1 to TRBJ2-1, with a possible D match to TRBD1 (6 bases). Germline values: CDR1 MGHRA, CDR2 YSYEKL. Trimming pared 0 bases from V and 9 bases from J, leaving 15 bases between. The CDR3 has 15 amino acids. CDR3 in amino acids: CASSQEWGLGAEQFF. Written as DNA, the CDR3 is TGCGCCAGCAGCCAAGAATGGGGGCTAGGGGCTGAGCAGTTCTTC.

The chain uses TRBV5-4 and TRBJ1-6; TRBD1 might be the D (6 bases). The CDR3 is made up of 15 amino acids. V lost 5 bases and J 6 bases, leaving 15 bases between the germline ends. CDR1 is SGHNT and CDR2 is YYREEE in the germline V gene (reference sequence). The DNA for the CDR3 is TGTGCCAGCAGTCTTGGTACAGGGAGTAATTCACCCCTCCACTTT. Translating it yields CASSLGTGSNSPLHF.

The count of this clone is one. V and J are TRBV29-1 and TRBJ1-1, with 7 bases lining up with TRBD1. V gave up 8 bases and J gave up 5 bases; unmatched junction bases: 5. Germline V gene sequence: CDR1 SQVTM, CDR2 ANQGSEA. This CDR3 comprises 11 residues. CDR3 DNA sequence: TGCAGCTTCACAGGGGATACTGAAGCTTTCTTT. Protein sequence: CSFTGDTEAFF.

This clone was detected ten times or more. The rearrangement joins TRBV9 to TRBJ2-5; TRBD2 matches 9 bases. CDR1 is SGDLS and CDR2 is YYNGEE in the germline V gene. This CDR3 is 13 amino acids long. The J segment lost 5 bases and the V segment lost 5 bases, leaving 4 bases of the junction unmatched. As DNA, the CDR3 is TGTGCCAGCAGTCTTAGCGGGAGTGAGACCCAGTACTTC. It codes for CASSLSGSETQYF.

This clone showed up just a few times. The gene calls are TRBV6-5 and TRBJ2-7; 10 bases line up with TRBD2. CDR3 length equals 15 residues. Germline V gene data show CDR1 as MNHEY and CDR2 as SVGAGI. Trimming cost V 6 bases and J 4 bases; bases outside gene matches: 9. The chain's CDR3 is CASRSIAGGKYEQYV. The CDR3, as DNA: TGTGCCAGCAGGAGTATAGCGGGAGGAAAATACGAGCAGTACGTC.

The genes are TRBV21-1 and TRBJ2-1; the table's D gene call, TRBD2, was not cross checked with the DNA. TRBV21-1 is an annotated pseudogene. This CDR3 is 15 amino acids long. CDR3 bases: TGTGCCAGTACAAAGCGGAAAAGCTCCTACAATGAGCAGTTCTTC. Translated: CASTKRKSSYNEQFF.

V and J are TRBV25-1 and TRBJ2-1; 8 nucleotides agree with TRBD1. Germline-derived CDR1 and CDR2 are MGHDK and SYGVNS. J gave up 1 base and V 5 bases, and 7 bases lay outside the gene matches. There are 16 residues in the CDR3. The CDR3 reads CASSIRTGLSYNEQFF. Written as DNA, the CDR3 is TGTGCCAGCAGTATCCGGACAGGGCTTTCCTACAATGAGCAGTTCTTC.

In its sample, this clone was seen a few times. The chain links TRBV6-1 to TRBJ2-1; 9 positions match TRBD2. J gave up 1 base and V 3 bases, and 10 bases lay outside the gene matches. Germline assignment: CDR1 MNHNS and CDR2 SASEGT. There are 18 residues in the CDR3. Here the CDR3 DNA reads TGTGCCAGCAGTGATATTTTGGTCGCGGGAGGGTCCTACAATGAGCAGTTCTTC. Its protein is CASSDILVAGGSYNEQFF.

For the CDR3, the DNA is TGCGCCAGCACAGGTTCAAGCGGGAACACCGGGGAGCTGTTTTTT. Translating gives CASTGSSGNTGELFF. The chain employs TRBV5-1 and TRBJ2-2; D may be TRBD2 (5 bases). This CDR3 has 15 amino acids. With 6 bases removed from V and 1 base from J, the gap between germline ends came to 13 bases. Germline assignment: CDR1 SGHRS and CDR2 YFSETQ.

The chain links TRBV19 to TRBJ1-2, with 11 bases lining up with TRBD1. The CDR3 spans 14 residues. Trimming took 5 bases from V and 2 from J; bases not matched to a gene: 1. Germline V gene data show CDR1 as LNHDA and CDR2 as SQIVND (reference sequence). The CDR3 region is CASSGDRGNYGYTF. The CDR3 DNA reads as TGTGCCAGTAGTGGGGACAGGGGGAACTATGGCTACACCTTC.

V gene TRBV7-9 combines with J gene TRBJ2-7; 9 bases line up with TRBD2. Germline V gene sequence: CDR1 SEHNR, CDR2 FQNEAQ (reference sequence). V lost 4 bases to trimming and J lost 1 base; unmatched junction nucleotides: 11. The CDR3 loop spans 17 amino acids. DNA for the CDR3: TGTGCCAGCAGCTCACGTCCACTAGCGGGCCTTTCCTACGAGCAGTACTTC. It yields the protein CASSSRPLAGLSYEQYF.

This chain connects TRBV5-4 to TRBJ1-2; tentative D call: TRBD1 (6 bases). V dropped 4 bases and J dropped 0 bases, with 13 bases sitting between them. CDR3 length: 15 amino acids. Germline V CDR1 and CDR2: SGHNT, YYREEE (reference sequence). The CDR3 protein is CASSPDSHTNYGYTF. CDR3 DNA: TGTGCCAGCAGCCCGGACAGCCACACTAACTATGGCTACACCTTC. Drawing the rest from reference TRBV5-4 and TRBJ1-2, the complete variable domain is ETGVTQSPTHLIKTRGQQVTLRCSSQSGHNTVSWYQQALGQGPQFIFQYYREEENGRGNFPPRFSGLQFPNYSSELNVNALELDDSALYLCASSPDSHTNYGYTFGSGTRLTVV.

The chain combines TRBV5-1 with TRBJ2-3, with D possibly matching TRBD2 (6 bases). Germline lookup yields CDR1 SGHRS and CDR2 YFSETQ. The V end lost 4 bases, the J end lost 0 bases, and 15 bases lay between the germline ends. The CDR3 spans 16 residues. The CDR3 DNA sequence: TGCGCCAGCAGCCCCGAAGGCGGGACTAGCACAGATACGCAGTATTTT. Translation gives CASSPEGGTSTDTQYF.

The chain recombines TRBV10-3 with TRBJ1-4, with 9 bases lining up with TRBD1. Germline V gene sequence: CDR1 ENHRY, CDR2 SYGVKD. The V and J ends lost 2 bases and 10 bases, in that order; junction bases with no gene match: 8. The CDR3 sequence is 15 residues long. The CDR3 spells CAISEAGGTGRKLFF. CDR3 bases: TGTGCCATCAGTGAGGCCGGTGGGACAGGGCGAAAACTGTTTTTT.

The gene calls are TRBV19 and TRBJ2-1; 16 bases line up with TRBD2. The CDR3 covers 15 residues. Germline V lookup: CDR1 LNHDA, CDR2 SQIVND (reference sequence). Unmatched junction bases numbered 7, after V lost 5 bases and J lost 12 bases. CDR3 amino acids: CASSPGLAGGPRQFF. The CDR3, as DNA: TGTGCCAGTAGTCCGGGACTAGCGGGAGGGCCGAGGCAGTTCTTC.